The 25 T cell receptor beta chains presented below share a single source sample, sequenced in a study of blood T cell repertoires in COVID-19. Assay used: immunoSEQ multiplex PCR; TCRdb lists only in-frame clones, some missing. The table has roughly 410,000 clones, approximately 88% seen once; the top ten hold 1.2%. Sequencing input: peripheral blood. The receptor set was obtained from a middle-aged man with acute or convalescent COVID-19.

CDR3 nucleotide sequence: TGTGCCAGCAGTCGGACAAGGAACACTGAAGCTTTCTTT. Its protein product is CASSRTRNTEAFF. The gene calls are TRBV6-2 or TRBV6-3 and TRBJ1-1; D may be TRBD1 (5 bases). Deletions cut 5 bases from V and 1 base from J, with 8 bases between. The CDR3 is 13 residues long. Germline V gene sequence: CDR1 MNHEY, CDR2 SVGEGT.

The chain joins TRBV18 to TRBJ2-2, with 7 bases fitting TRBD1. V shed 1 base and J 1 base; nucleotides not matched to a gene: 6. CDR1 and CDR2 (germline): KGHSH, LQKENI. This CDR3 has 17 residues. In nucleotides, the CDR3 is TGTGCCAGCTCACCACAGGGGGCAGGAATGAACACCGGGGAGCTGTTTTTT. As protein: CASSPQGAGMNTGELFF.

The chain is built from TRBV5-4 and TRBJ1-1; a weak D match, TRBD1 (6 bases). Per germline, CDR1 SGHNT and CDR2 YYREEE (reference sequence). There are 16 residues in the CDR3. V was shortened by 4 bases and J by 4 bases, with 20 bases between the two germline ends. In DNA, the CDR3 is TGTGCCAGCAGCCGGTCAGGGGACCTATGGGGCACTGAAGCTTTCTTT. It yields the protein CASSRSGDLWGTEAFF.

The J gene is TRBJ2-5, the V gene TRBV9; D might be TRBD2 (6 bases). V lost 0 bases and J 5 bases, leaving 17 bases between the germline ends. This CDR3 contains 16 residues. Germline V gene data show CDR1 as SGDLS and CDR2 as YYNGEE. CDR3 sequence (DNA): TGTGCCAGCAGCGTAGCTGGTGGTGGGGGGTACGAGACCCAGTACTTC. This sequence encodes CASSVAGGGGYETQYF.

CDR3 amino acids: CAWSRDRGKETQYF. The CDR3 DNA is TGTGCCTGGAGTCGTGACAGGGGGAAGGAGACCCAGTACTTC. The chain couples TRBV30 to TRBJ2-5; 9 nucleotides agree with TRBD1. From germline, CDR1 is GTSNPN and CDR2 SVGIG (reference sequence). Unmatched junction bases numbered 6, after V lost 2 bases and J lost 5 bases. The length of the CDR3 is 14 residues. The full variable domain, rest sourced from reference TRBV30 and TRBJ2-5, is SQTIHQWPATLVQPVGSPLSLECTVEGTSNPNLYWYRQAAGRGLQLLFYSVGIGQISSEVPQNLSASRPQDRQFILSSKKLLLSDSGFYLCAWSRDRGKETQYFGPGTRLLVL.

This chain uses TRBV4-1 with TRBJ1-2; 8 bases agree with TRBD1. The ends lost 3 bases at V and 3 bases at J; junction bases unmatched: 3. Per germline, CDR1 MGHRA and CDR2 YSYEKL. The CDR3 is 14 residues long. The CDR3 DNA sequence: TGCGCCAGCAGCCACCCGGGACAGGACTATGGCTACACCTTC. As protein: CASSHPGQDYGYTF.

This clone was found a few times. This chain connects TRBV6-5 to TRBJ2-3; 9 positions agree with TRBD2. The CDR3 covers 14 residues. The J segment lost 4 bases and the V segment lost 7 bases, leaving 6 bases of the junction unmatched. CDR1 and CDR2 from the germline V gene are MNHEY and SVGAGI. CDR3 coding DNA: TGTGCCAGCAAAGGCGGGAGGGAGGCAGATACGCAGTATTTT. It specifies CASKGGREADTQYF.

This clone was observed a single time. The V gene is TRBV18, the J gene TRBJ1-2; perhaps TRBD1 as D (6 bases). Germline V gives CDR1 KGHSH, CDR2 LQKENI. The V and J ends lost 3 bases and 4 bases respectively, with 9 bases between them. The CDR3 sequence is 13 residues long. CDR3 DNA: TGTGCCAGCTCACCGGGGGGGCGCTATGGCTACACCTTC. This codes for CASSPGGRYGYTF.

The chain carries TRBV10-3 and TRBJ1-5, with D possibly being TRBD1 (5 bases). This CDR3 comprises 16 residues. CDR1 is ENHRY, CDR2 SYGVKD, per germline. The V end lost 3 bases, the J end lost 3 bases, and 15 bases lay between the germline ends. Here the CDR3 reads CAISEFGQGNNQPQHF. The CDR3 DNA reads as TGTGCCATCAGTGAATTTGGGCAGGGTAACAATCAGCCCCAGCATTTT.

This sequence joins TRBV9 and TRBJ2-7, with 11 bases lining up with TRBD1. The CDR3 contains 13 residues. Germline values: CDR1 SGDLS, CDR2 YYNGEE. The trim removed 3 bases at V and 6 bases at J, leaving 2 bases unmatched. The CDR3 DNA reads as TGTGCCAGCAGCGACGGGACAGGGGGCGAGCAGTACTTC. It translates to CASSDGTGGEQYF.

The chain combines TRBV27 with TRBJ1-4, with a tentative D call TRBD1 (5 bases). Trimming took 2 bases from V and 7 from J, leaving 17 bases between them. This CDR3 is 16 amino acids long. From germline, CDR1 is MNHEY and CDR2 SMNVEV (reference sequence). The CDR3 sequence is CASSLNPRVGGEKLFF. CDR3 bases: TGTGCCAGCAGTTTAAACCCCAGGGTTGGCGGTGAAAAACTGTTTTTT. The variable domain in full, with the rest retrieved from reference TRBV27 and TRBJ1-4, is EAQVTQNPRYLITVTGKKLTVTCSQNMNHEYMSWYRQDPGLGLRQIYYSMNVEVTDKGDVPEGYKVSRKEKRNFPLILESPSPNQTSLYFCASSLNPRVGGEKLFFGSGTQLSVL.

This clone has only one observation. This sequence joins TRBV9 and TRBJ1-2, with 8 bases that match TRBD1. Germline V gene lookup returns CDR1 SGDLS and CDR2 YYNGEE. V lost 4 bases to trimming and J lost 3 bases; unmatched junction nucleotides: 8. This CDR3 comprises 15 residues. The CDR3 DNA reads TGTGCCAGCAGCCCCCGGGCAGGGGGCGACTATGGCTACACCTTC. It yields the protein CASSPRAGGDYGYTF.

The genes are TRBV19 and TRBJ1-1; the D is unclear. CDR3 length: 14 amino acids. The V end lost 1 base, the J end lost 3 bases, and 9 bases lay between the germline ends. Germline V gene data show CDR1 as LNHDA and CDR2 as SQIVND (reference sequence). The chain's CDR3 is CASSIGALDTEAFF. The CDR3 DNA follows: TGTGCCAGTAGTATAGGGGCCCTGGACACTGAAGCTTTCTTT.

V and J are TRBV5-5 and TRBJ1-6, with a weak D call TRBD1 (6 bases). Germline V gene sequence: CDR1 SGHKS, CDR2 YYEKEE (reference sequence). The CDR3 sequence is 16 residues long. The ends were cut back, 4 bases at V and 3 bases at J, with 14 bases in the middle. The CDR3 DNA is TGTGCCAGCAGCCGAGTTGGCAGGGGCTATAATTCACCCCTCCACTTT. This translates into CASSRVGRGYNSPLHF.

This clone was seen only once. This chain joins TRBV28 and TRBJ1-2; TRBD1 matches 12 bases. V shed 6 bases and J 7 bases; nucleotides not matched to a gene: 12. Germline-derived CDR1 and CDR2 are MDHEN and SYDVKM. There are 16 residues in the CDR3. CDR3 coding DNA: TGTGCCAGCAGACCTACGGGACAGGGGGCGCAATTTGGCTACACCTTC. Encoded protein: CASRPTGQGAQFGYTF.

CDR3 bases: TGTGCCAGCAGTGAGGAAGCGGGAGTTAGCAATGAGCAGTTCTTC. It is translated as CASSEEAGVSNEQFF. The J gene is TRBJ2-1, the V gene TRBV6-4; 8 bases are shared with TRBD2. The CDR3 covers 15 residues. The trim removed 3 bases at V and 6 bases at J, leaving 7 bases unmatched. From germline, CDR1 is MRHNA and CDR2 SNTAGT.

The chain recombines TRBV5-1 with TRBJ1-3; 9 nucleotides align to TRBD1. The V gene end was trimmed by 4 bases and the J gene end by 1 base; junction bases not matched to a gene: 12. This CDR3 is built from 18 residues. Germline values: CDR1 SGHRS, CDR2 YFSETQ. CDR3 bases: TGCGCCAGCAGCCTCCAACCGACAGGGGGTACATCTGGAAACACCATATATTTT. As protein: CASSLQPTGGTSGNTIYF.

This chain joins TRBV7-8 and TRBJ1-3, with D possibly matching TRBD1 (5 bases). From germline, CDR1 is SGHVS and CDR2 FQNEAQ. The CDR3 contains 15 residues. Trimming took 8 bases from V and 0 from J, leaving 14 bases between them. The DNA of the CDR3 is TGTGCCAGCGCCAGAACAGGTTCCTCTGGAAACACCATATATTTT. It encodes CASARTGSSGNTIYF.

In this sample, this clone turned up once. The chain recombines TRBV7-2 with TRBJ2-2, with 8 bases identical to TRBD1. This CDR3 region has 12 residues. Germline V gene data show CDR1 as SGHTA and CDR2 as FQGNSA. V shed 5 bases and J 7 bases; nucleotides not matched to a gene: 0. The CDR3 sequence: CASSGQGGELFF. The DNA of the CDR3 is TGTGCCAGCAGCGGACAGGGCGGGGAGCTGTTTTTT.

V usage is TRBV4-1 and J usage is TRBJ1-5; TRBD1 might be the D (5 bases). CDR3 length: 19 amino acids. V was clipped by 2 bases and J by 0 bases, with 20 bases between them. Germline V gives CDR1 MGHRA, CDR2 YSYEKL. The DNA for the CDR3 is TGCGCCAGCAGCCAACCATGGCCAAGGGGAACCTATAGCAATCAGCCCCAGCATTTT. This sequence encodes CASSQPWPRGTYSNQPQHF.

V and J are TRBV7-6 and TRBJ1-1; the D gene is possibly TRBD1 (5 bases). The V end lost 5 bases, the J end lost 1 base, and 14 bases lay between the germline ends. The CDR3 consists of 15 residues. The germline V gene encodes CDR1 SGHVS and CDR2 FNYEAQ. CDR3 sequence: CASSQGAAPNTEAFF. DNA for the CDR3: TGTGCCAGCAGCCAGGGTGCGGCGCCGAACACTGAAGCTTTCTTT.

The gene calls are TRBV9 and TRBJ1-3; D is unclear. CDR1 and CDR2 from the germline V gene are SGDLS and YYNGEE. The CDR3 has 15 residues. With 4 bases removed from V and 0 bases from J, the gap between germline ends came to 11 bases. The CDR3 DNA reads TGTGCCAGCAGCTCTCAAGATAGCTCTGGAAACACCATATATTTT. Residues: CASSSQDSSGNTIYF.

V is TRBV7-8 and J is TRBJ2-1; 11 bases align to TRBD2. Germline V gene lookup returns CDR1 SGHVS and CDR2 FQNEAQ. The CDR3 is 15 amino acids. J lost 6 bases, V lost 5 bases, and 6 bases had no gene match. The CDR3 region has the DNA TGTGCCAGCAGCCCGCTAGCGGGGGGAACCAATGAGCAGTTCTTC. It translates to CASSPLAGGTNEQFF.

CDR3 loop: CASSHQSGGRGYEQYF. CDR3 DNA sequence: TGTGCCAGCTCCCATCAATCAGGGGGGAGAGGCTACGAGCAGTACTTC. The gene calls are TRBV18 and TRBJ2-7; possible D gene TRBD1, 7 bases. Germline-derived CDR1 and CDR2 are KGHSH and LQKENI. The length of the CDR3 is 16 residues. V was trimmed by 6 bases and J by 3 bases, leaving 21 bases between them.

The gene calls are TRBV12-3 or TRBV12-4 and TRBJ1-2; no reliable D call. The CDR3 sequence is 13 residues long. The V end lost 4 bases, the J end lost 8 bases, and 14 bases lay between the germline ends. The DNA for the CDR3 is TGTGCCAGCAGTTACGGTGGAGATTTGGGCTACACCTTC. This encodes CASSYGGDLGYTF.